Listed below are T cell receptor beta chains from one sample, sequenced in a study of HIV-infected patients and healthy controls. TCRdb called the 5' RACE reads again in MiXCR, with one record for every CDR3 protein. The sample yields about 67,000 distinct CDR3 sequences, roughly 16% seen once. The specimen was CD4+ T cells from blood. These receptors originate from a human donor in good health. The CDR3 runs from the conserved cysteine through the conserved F or W. A D gene is named only where the DNA matches it firmly. Expanded clones get a size class; other rows say once, few or many, or leave the size out.

size | D | J | V | CDR3 | DNA
few | - | TRBJ1-1 | TRBV7-2 | CASSPTSNSNTEAFF | TGTGCCAGCAGCCCCACCTCCAACAGCAACACTGAAGCTTTCTTT
- | - | TRBJ2-2 | TRBV20-1 | CSARAGTHTGELFF | TGCAGTGCTAGGGCCGGGACTCACACCGGGGAGCTGTTTTTT
many | - | TRBJ2-2 | TRBV9 | CASRTGLLTGELFF | TGTGCCAGCAGAACCGGACTACTCACCGGGGAGCTGTTTTTT
few | - | TRBJ2-1 | TRBV19 | CASSILWQGGSYNEQFF | TGTGCCAGTAGTATCCTGTGGCAGGGGGGCTCCTACAATGAGCAGTTCTTC
many | - | TRBJ1-2 | TRBV2 | CASRARAHGYTF | TGTGCCAGCAGAGCCAGGGCCCATGGCTACACCTTC
- | - | TRBJ2-3 | TRBV7-2 | CASSVTTSTDTQYF | TGTGCCAGCAGCGTAACGACTAGCACAGATACGCAGTATTTT
many | TRBD2 | TRBJ2-3 | TRBV20-1 | CSATPGLAGGVVMADTQYF | TGCAGTGCTACCCCGGGACTAGCGGGGGGAGTTGTTATGGCAGATACGCAGTATTTT
many | - | TRBJ2-5 | TRBV7-9 | CASSPGAGRKETQYF | TGTGCCAGCAGCCCGGGGGCAGGTAGAAAAGAGACCCAGTACTTC
- | - | TRBJ2-7 | TRBV2 | CASSAVTGEQYF | TGTGCCAGCAGTGCGGTCACAGGGGAGCAGTACTTC
few | - | TRBJ1-2 | TRBV6-1 | CASSESSRTAINYGYTF | TGTGCCAGCAGTGAGAGTTCAAGGACAGCTATAAATTATGGCTACACCTTC
- | TRBD1 | TRBJ2-1 | TRBV20-1 | CSDNDRGGAQFF | TGCAGTGATAACGACAGGGGAGGAGCTCAGTTCTTC
- | - | TRBJ1-5 | TRBV5-5 | CASSRDLSQPQHF | TGTGCCAGCAGCCGGGACTTGAGTCAGCCCCAGCATTTT
- | - | TRBJ1-6 | TRBV28 | CASSLTVGPLHF | TGTGCCAGCAGTTTGACGGTGGGACCCCTCCACTTT
- | TRBD1 | TRBJ1-2 | TRBV12-3/TRBV12-4 | CASSAQGGKANYGYTF | TGTGCCAGCAGTGCACAGGGGGGGAAAGCTAACTATGGCTACACCTTC
- | - | TRBJ2-2 | TRBV7-2 | CASRSRAPTGELFF | TGTGCCAGCAGATCAAGGGCCCCCACCGGGGAGCTGTTTTTT
few | - | TRBJ2-7 | TRBV6-1 | CASSEVTGLSYEQYF | TGTGCCAGCAGTGAAGTAACAGGGCTGTCCTACGAGCAGTACTTC
- | - | TRBJ1-1 | TRBV20-1 | CSAAWAGSNTEAFF | TGCAGTGCGGCATGGGCGGGATCGAACACTGAAGCTTTCTTT
- | - | TRBJ1-6 | TRBV12-3/TRBV12-4 | CASSLSDGSPLHF | TGTGCCAGCAGTTTAAGCGATGGATCACCCCTCCACTTT
- | - | TRBJ2-1 | TRBV3-1 | CASSPAINRDEQFF | TGTGCCAGCAGCCCAGCGATCAATCGAGATGAGCAGTTCTTC
- | TRBD1 | TRBJ1-5 | TRBV28 | CASRAGTVNQPQHF | TGTGCCAGCAGGGCCGGGACAGTAAATCAGCCCCAGCATTTT
many | TRBD1 | TRBJ1-6 | TRBV7-9 | CASSLGQGFSNSPLHF | TGTGCCAGCAGCCTGGGACAGGGATTTAGCAATTCACCCCTCCACTTT
- | - | TRBJ1-5 | TRBV28 | CASSFGERGNNQPQHF | TGTGCCAGCAGTTTTGGGGAGAGGGGGAACAATCAGCCCCAGCATTTT
few | - | TRBJ2-2 | TRBV5-1 | CASSLRRGSSPYANTGELFF | TGCGCCAGCAGCTTGCGAAGGGGGTCCTCACCATACGCGAACACCGGGGAGCTGTTTTTT
many | - | TRBJ1-2 | TRBV29-1 | CSVDRSYGYTF | TGCAGCGTTGATCGGAGCTACGGCTACACCTTC
few | - | TRBJ1-1 | TRBV7-3 | CASSLTPARVTEAFF | TGTGCCAGCAGCTTAACTCCAGCGAGAGTCACTGAAGCTTTCTTT
- | - | TRBJ2-7 | TRBV7-2 | CASSSPYTDRREQYF | TGTGCCAGCAGCTCCCCTTACACTGACAGGCGCGAGCAGTACTTC
few | - | TRBJ1-5 | TRBV6-1 | CASGGRTPNQPQHF | TGTGCCAGCGGGGGCAGGACGCCTAATCAGCCCCAGCATTTT
- | TRBD1 | TRBJ2-3 | TRBV18 | CASSRLQGASTDTQYF | TGTGCCAGCTCACGGTTACAGGGGGCGAGCACAGATACGCAGTATTTT
many | - | TRBJ2-3 | TRBV27 | CASSLGSGYGTDTQYF | TGTGCCAGCAGTTTAGGGTCCGGATACGGCACAGATACGCAGTATTTT
- | - | TRBJ1-1 | TRBV12-3/TRBV12-4 | CASSPRLPNTEAFF | TGTGCCAGCAGCCCTAGACTGCCGAACACTGAAGCTTTCTTT
many | - | TRBJ2-7 | TRBV5-1 | CASSLAGGTYEQYF | TGCGCCAGCAGCCTTGCGGGCGGAACCTACGAGCAGTACTTC
- | - | TRBJ1-2 | TRBV12-3/TRBV12-4 | CASSFSGAGLYGYTF | TGTGCCAGCAGTTTTTCGGGCGCAGGGCTATATGGCTACACCTTC
- | - | TRBJ2-3 | TRBV6-2/TRBV6-3 | CASSSGLTQYF | TGTGCCAGCAGCTCGGGATTGACGCAGTATTTT
- | TRBD1 | TRBJ1-1 | TRBV30 | CAWSYRGRTEAFF | TGTGCCTGGAGTTACAGGGGCCGGACTGAAGCTTTCTTT
few | TRBD2 | TRBJ2-1 | TRBV20-1 | CSARLAGIGEQFF | TGCAGTGCTAGACTAGCGGGAATCGGTGAGCAGTTCTTC
few | TRBD2 | TRBJ2-7 | TRBV12-3/TRBV12-4 | CASRDSAVSSGVDEQYF | TGTGCCAGCAGAGATAGCGCTGTATCTAGCGGGGTCGACGAGCAGTACTTC
few | TRBD1 | TRBJ1-2 | TRBV28 | CASSLPLGQGDYGYTF | TGTGCCAGCAGTTTACCCCTAGGACAGGGGGACTATGGCTACACCTTC
few | TRBD2 | TRBJ2-3 | TRBV6-5 | CASSYTVASGSSTDTQYF | TGTGCCAGCAGTTACACCGTGGCTAGCGGGTCTAGCACAGATACGCAGTATTTT
- | TRBD1 | TRBJ2-2 | TRBV29-1 | CSGRMTGWAGELFF | TGCAGCGGCCGCATGACAGGGTGGGCCGGGGAGCTGTTTTTT
few | - | TRBJ1-6 | TRBV7-3 | CASSLTVKGDSPLHF | TGTGCCAGCAGCTTAACGGTGAAGGGGGATTCACCCCTCCACTTT
many | TRBD2 | TRBJ2-3 | TRBV19 | CASRLAGSFQVGDTQYF | TGTGCCAGTAGATTAGCGGGCTCATTTCAGGTTGGAGATACGCAGTATTTT
few | - | TRBJ1-5 | TRBV3-1 | CASSQGTGANQPQHF | TGTGCCAGCAGCCAAGGGACCGGCGCCAATCAGCCCCAGCATTTT
- | - | TRBJ2-5 | TRBV21-1 | CASSSRRVGRGGTQYF | TGTGCCAGCAGCAGCAGACGGGTGGGCAGAGGAGGGACCCAGTACTTC
- | TRBD2 | TRBJ2-3 | TRBV24-1 | CATSKRTSGNLNTQYF | TGTGCCACCAGTAAAAGGACTAGCGGGAATCTAAATACGCAGTATTTT
- | TRBD1 | TRBJ1-5 | TRBV12-3/TRBV12-4 | CASSFRGQDNQPQHF | TGTGCCAGCAGTTTCAGAGGACAGGACAATCAGCCCCAGCATTTT